The 22 T cell receptor beta chains below were found in one sample sequenced in a study of human T cells and chemical hapten exposure (dated by TCRdb to about 2021). Library creation used RACE. For sequencing, a NextSeq 500 was employed. TCRdb reprocessed the public reads (quality trimming at Q25 with fastp, clone calling with MiXCR) and kept in-frame beta chains. Rows with one shared CDR3 protein collapse into an entry with the most common genes and DNA. For this sample there are under 300,000 distinct CDR3 sequences; approximately 8.6% appear just once. 2% to 2.5% of the sample comes from the top ten. What the time point label conveys for this sample: pre-sensitization, week 0. In light of the paper, this sample's treatment or condition label describes: therapeutic diphenylcyclopropenone sensitization with weekly scalp DPC. The sample here was whole blood, taken in connection with sensitization to the hapten diphenylcyclopropenone (DPC). Receptors originate from a middle-aged woman with alopecia areata. Some clones in this sample may be carry-over from other donors' samples.

This clonotype was counted a few times. The V call is TRBV28, the J call TRBJ2-6; D is unclear. The V end lost 1 base, the J end lost 2 bases, and 3 bases lay between the germline ends. Looked up from germline, CDR1 is MDHEN and CDR2 is SYDVKM. The CDR3 extends over 14 amino acids. The CDR3 region is CASSLFPGANVLTF. The CDR3 region has the DNA TGTGCCAGCAGTTTATTCCCTGGGGCCAACGTCCTGACTTTC. Full variable domain (remainder filled in from reference TRBV28 and TRBJ2-6): DVKVTQSSRYLVKRTGEKVFLECVQDMDHENMFWYRQDPGLGLRLIYFSYDVKMKEKGDIPEGYSVSREKKERFSLILESASTNQTSMYLCASSLFPGANVLTFGAGSRLTVL.

This clonotype appeared a few times. V and J are TRBV7-2 and TRBJ2-1; D tentatively fits TRBD1 or TRBD2 (5 bases each). Deletions cut 0 bases from V and 2 bases from J, with 8 bases between. Germline V gene lookup returns CDR1 SGHTA and CDR2 FQGNSA. This CDR3 has 15 residues. CDR3 DNA: TGTGCCAGCAGCTTAGCCCGGGACCCCTACAATGAGCAGTTCTTC. Translating gives CASSLARDPYNEQFF.

This clonotype has ten or more counts. The gene calls are TRBV24-1 and TRBJ2-3; TRBD1 is a possible D gene (5 bases). Germline assignment: CDR1 KGHDR and CDR2 SFDVKD. Trimming took off 5 bases at V and 9 bases at J, with 11 bases between the two ends. This CDR3 spans 12 amino acids. The DNA for the CDR3 is TGTGCCACCAGTGCTCTTCCAGGGACGCAGTATTTT. Its protein product is CATSALPGTQYF.

In its sample, this clonotype was seen a few times. J is TRBJ2-3 and V is TRBV5-1; D might be TRBD2 (6 bases). The CDR3 loop spans 15 amino acids. Germline assignment: CDR1 SGHRS and CDR2 YFSETQ. V dropped 4 bases and J dropped 1 base, with 13 bases sitting between them. The CDR3: CASSAGGVRTDTQYF. CDR3 bases: TGCGCCAGCAGCGCCGGGGGAGTTCGCACAGATACGCAGTATTTT. Full variable domain (remainder filled in from reference TRBV5-1 and TRBJ2-3): KAGVTQTPRYLIKTRGQQVTLSCSPISGHRSVSWYQQTPGQGLQFLFEYFSETQRNKGNFPGRFSGRQFSNSRSEMNVSTLELGDSALYLCASSAGGVRTDTQYFGPGTRLTVL.

This chain connects TRBV18 to TRBJ1-1, with a possible D match to TRBD1 (5 bases). Trimming left V 6 bases short and J 4 bases short, with 15 bases between. Germline lookup yields CDR1 KGHSH and CDR2 LQKENI. The CDR3 covers 14 residues. This CDR3 is CASSRQPQGTEAFF. The CDR3 DNA follows: TGTGCCAGCTCTAGACAGCCCCAGGGCACTGAAGCTTTCTTT.

In nucleotides, the CDR3 is TGCGCCAGCAGCTTGGCCCCCGGGAATGGGGCCAACGTCCTGACTTTC. Protein sequence: CASSLAPGNGANVLTF. The chain employs TRBV5-1 and TRBJ2-6; tentatively, D is TRBD2 (5 bases). This CDR3 is 16 amino acids long. Germline V gives CDR1 SGHRS, CDR2 YFSETQ. With 0 bases removed from V and 3 bases from J, the gap between germline ends came to 10 bases.

The chain is built from TRBV29-1 and TRBJ1-5; D is ambiguous. The V and J ends lost 6 bases and 0 bases respectively, with 6 bases between them. Germline-derived CDR1 and CDR2 are SQVTM and ANQGSEA. The CDR3 has 12 residues. The CDR3 bases are TGCAGCGTGTGTAATAGCAATCAGCCCCAGCATTTT. Residues: CSVCNSNQPQHF.

This clonotype has just a few counts. The CDR3, as DNA: TGCAGTGCTGAGGGACAACTAAACTATGGCTACACCTTC. Protein: CSAEGQLNYGYTF. J is TRBJ1-2 and V is TRBV20-1; the D gene is possibly TRBD1 (6 bases). The CDR3 spans 13 residues. V gave up 5 bases and J gave up 2 bases, with 12 bases separating them. Germline V gene lookup returns CDR1 DFQATT and CDR2 SNEGSKA (reference sequence).

This sequence joins TRBV6-4 and TRBJ1-5, with D possibly TRBD1 on 5 matching bases. The V and J ends lost 3 bases and 0 bases respectively, with 15 bases between them. CDR1 MRHNA and CDR2 SNTAGT come from the germline V gene. This CDR3 comprises 17 residues. CDR3: CASSEFGGTNSNQPQHF. In DNA, the CDR3 is TGTGCCAGCAGTGAATTTGGGGGAACTAATAGCAATCAGCCCCAGCATTTT.

About this clonotype itself: The junction shows a germline mismatch at one end, possibly a read error. This chain joins TRBV7-2 and TRBJ1-1; D unresolved. The CDR3 consists of 13 residues. Germline CDR1 and CDR2: SGHTA and FQGNSA. DNA for the CDR3: TGTGCCAGCAGCTTAGATTACGTCAGCCCTCTAATCTTT. Translating gives CASSLDYVSPLIF. The entire variable domain, with the rest obtained from reference TRBV7-2 and TRBJ1-1, is as follows: GAGVSQSPSNKVTEKGKDVELRCDPISGHTALYWYRQSLGQGLEFLIYFQGNSAPDKSGLPSDRFSAERTGGSVSTLTIQRTQQEDSAVYLCASSLDYVSPLIFGQGTRLTVV.

CDR3 region: CASTGLRFVGYEQYF. The CDR3 DNA reads TGTGCCAGTACTGGGTTGCGGTTTGTTGGTTACGAGCAGTACTTC. This rearrangement joins TRBV28 to TRBJ2-7; no definite D call. Trimming took off 9 bases at V and 4 bases at J, with 22 bases between the two ends. CDR3 length equals 15 residues. Germline CDR1 is MDHEN and CDR2 is SYDVKM. The whole variable domain, remainder taken from reference TRBV28 and TRBJ2-7, is DVKVTQSSRYLVKRTGEKVFLECVQDMDHENMFWYRQDPGLGLRLIYFSYDVKMKEKGDIPEGYSVSREKKERFSLILESASTNQTSMYLCASTGLRFVGYEQYFGPGTRLTVT.

This clonotype was counted at least ten times. J is TRBJ2-3 and V is TRBV7-2; D uncertain. CDR3 length equals 15 residues. Germline V gives CDR1 SGHTA, CDR2 FQGNSA. V gave up 2 bases and J gave up 1 base, with 10 bases separating them. The CDR3 coding sequence is TGTGCCAGCAGCTTATTTGCGGCCCGCACAGATACGCAGTATTTT. Protein product: CASSLFAARTDTQYF.

This clonotype occurred many times. The V and J genes are TRBV28 and TRBJ1-4; D perhaps matches TRBD1 (5 bases). V lost 4 bases and J lost 12, with 21 bases in between. CDR1 and CDR2 from the germline V gene are MDHEN and SYDVKM. The CDR3 has 15 amino acids. CDR3 DNA sequence: TGTGCCAGCAGTTCAGGACAACCCGTCCCCCGGGAACTGTTTTTT. This codes for CASSSGQPVPRELFF. Filled out from reference TRBV28 and TRBJ1-4, the complete variable domain reads DVKVTQSSRYLVKRTGEKVFLECVQDMDHENMFWYRQDPGLGLRLIYFSYDVKMKEKGDIPEGYSVSREKKERFSLILESASTNQTSMYLCASSSGQPVPRELFFGSGTQLSVL.

This clonotype appeared many times. CDR3 region: CASSFSGTGHNEQFF. The CDR3 nucleotides are TGTGCCAGCAGTTTTAGCGGGACGGGCCACAATGAGCAGTTCTTC. This sequence joins TRBV12-3 or TRBV12-4 and TRBJ2-1; 8 positions match TRBD2. The V gene end was trimmed by 3 bases and the J gene end by 5 bases; junction bases not matched to a gene: 6. The CDR3 sequence is 15 residues long.

CDR3 region: CASSLLRLAEGGGELFF. The CDR3 DNA follows: TGTGCCAGCAGCTTGCTGCGGCTAGCGGAGGGCGGCGGGGAGCTGTTTTTT. The chain joins TRBV7-8 to TRBJ2-2, with 7 bases fitting TRBD2. V shed 3 bases and J 7 bases; nucleotides not matched to a gene: 14. Germline V CDR1 and CDR2: SGHVS, FQNEAQ. The CDR3 length is 17 residues.

V gene TRBV3-1 combines with J gene TRBJ1-4, with D unclear. The CDR3 length is 17 residues. The germline V gene has CDR1 LGHDT and CDR2 YNNKEL (reference sequence). The V end lost 1 base, the J end lost 10 bases, and 22 bases lay between the germline ends. CDR3 nucleotide sequence: TGTGCCAGCAGCCAAGTTATGGGCGGAGAGGTTCCTGGAAAACTGTTTTTT. Translation: CASSQVMGGEVPGKLFF.

The J gene is TRBJ1-4, the V gene TRBV5-1; 7 bases agree with TRBD1. The V segment lost 0 bases and the J segment 8 bases; nucleotides outside the gene matches: 16. CDR1 is SGHRS and CDR2 is YFSETQ in the germline V gene. CDR3 size: 18 residues. The CDR3 here is CASSLGPGQTSQGEKLFF. DNA for the CDR3: TGCGCCAGCAGCTTGGGTCCGGGACAGACGAGTCAAGGCGAAAAACTGTTTTTT.

V usage is TRBV12-3 or TRBV12-4 and J usage is TRBJ2-7; D call uncertain. V was cut by 3 bases and J by 3 bases, with 15 bases left in between. This CDR3 has 15 amino acids. The CDR3 spells CASSFDRANVYEQYF. The CDR3 DNA reads TGTGCCAGCAGTTTCGATCGGGCCAATGTCTACGAGCAGTACTTC.

This clonotype appeared once. It may be a read error: a sequence one base away is much more abundant. V gene TRBV6-5 combines with J gene TRBJ2-7, with TRBD2 matching 8 bases. Germline V gives CDR1 MNHEY, CDR2 SVGAGI. Trimming at V came to 5 bases and at J to 6 bases, leaving 12 bases not matched to a gene. CDR3 length: 15 amino acids. In DNA form, the CDR3 reads TGTGCCAGCAGTCCACCGGGACTAGTGGGAGTCGAGCAGTACTTC. It translates to CASSPPGLVGVEQYF.

The chain joins TRBV9 to TRBJ1-1, with D maybe TRBD1 (5 bases). V gave up 0 bases and J gave up 8 bases, with 14 bases separating them. Germline CDR1 is SGDLS and CDR2 is YYNGEE. CDR3 length equals 14 residues. CDR3 in DNA: TGTGCCAGCAGCGTAGAAAGCCGGGGCGCGGAAGCTTTCTTT. It is translated as CASSVESRGAEAFF.

The rearrangement links TRBV14 to TRBJ1-3, with D possibly matching TRBD1 (5 bases). The CDR3 is 16 amino acids. Trimming stripped 0 bases from V and 3 bases from J, with 12 bases between. From germline, CDR1 is SGHDN and CDR2 FVKESK. Here the CDR3 DNA reads TGTGCCAGCAGCCAAGATGGGGCTCAAGGTGGAAACACCATATATTTT. Its protein product is CASSQDGAQGGNTIYF. The full variable domain, in which reference TRBV14 and TRBJ1-3 provide the parts outside the CDR3, is EAGVTQFPSHSVIEKGQTVTLRCDPISGHDNLYWYRRVMGKEIKFLLHFVKESKQDESGMPNNRFLAERTGGTYSTLKVQPAELEDSGVYFCASSQDGAQGGNTIYFGEGSWLTVV.

This clonotype was detected many times. The chain couples TRBV10-3 to TRBJ2-3; TRBD2 matches 12 bases. CDR3 length: 18 amino acids. Trimming removed 5 bases from V and 1 base from J; junction bases left unmatched: 10. CDR1 is ENHRY, CDR2 SYGVKD, per germline. The CDR3 loop reads CAISQTSGSGVGTDTQYF. CDR3 in DNA: TGTGCCATCAGTCAGACTAGCGGGAGCGGGGTTGGCACAGATACGCAGTATTTT.